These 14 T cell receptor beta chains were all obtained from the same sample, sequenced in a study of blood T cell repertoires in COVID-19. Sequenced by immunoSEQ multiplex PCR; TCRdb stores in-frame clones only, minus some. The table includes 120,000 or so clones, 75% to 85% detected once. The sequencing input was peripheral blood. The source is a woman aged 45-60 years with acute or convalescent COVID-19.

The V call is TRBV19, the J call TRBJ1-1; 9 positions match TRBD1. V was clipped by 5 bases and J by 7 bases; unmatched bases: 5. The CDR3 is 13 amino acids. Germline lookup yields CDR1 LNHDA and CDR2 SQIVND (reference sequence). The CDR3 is CASSSQGALEAFF. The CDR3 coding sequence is TGTGCCAGTAGTTCACAGGGGGCCCTTGAAGCTTTCTTT. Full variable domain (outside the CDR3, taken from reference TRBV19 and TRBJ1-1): DGGITQSPKYLFRKEGQNVTLSCEQNLNHDAMYWYRQDPGQGLRLIYYSQIVNDFQKGDIAEGYSVSREKKESFPLTVTSAQKNPTAFYLCASSSQGALEAFFGQGTRLTVV.

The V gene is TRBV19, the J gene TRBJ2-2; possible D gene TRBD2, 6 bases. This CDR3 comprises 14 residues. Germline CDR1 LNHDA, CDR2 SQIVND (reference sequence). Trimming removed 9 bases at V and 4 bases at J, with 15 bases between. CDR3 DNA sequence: TGTGCCAGCGGGGGAATTGAGGGCACCGGGGAGCTGTTTTTT. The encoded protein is CASGGIEGTGELFF.

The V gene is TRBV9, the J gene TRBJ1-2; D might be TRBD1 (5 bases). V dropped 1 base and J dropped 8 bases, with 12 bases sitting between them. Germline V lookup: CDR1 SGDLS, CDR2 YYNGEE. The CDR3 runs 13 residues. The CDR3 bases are TGTGCCAGCAGCGTACAGGGAAAGGGCGGCTACACCTTC. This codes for CASSVQGKGGYTF.

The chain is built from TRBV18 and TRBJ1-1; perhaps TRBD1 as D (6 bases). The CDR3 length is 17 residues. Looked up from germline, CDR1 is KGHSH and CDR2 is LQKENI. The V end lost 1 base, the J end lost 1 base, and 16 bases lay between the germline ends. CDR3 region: CASSPLSREGGNTEAFF. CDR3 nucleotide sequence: TGTGCCAGCTCACCACTCTCCAGGGAGGGGGGGAACACTGAAGCTTTCTTT.

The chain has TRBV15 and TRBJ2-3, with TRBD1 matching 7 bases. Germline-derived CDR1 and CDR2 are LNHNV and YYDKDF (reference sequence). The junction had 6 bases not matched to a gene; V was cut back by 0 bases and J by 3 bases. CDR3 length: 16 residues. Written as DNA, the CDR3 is TGTGCCACCAGCAGAGATAGTGGGACAGTTACAGATACGCAGTATTTT. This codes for CATSRDSGTVTDTQYF. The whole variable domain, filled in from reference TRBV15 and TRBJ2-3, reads DAMVIQNPRYQVTQFGKPVTLSCSQTLNHNVMYWYQQKSSQAPKLLFHYYDKDFNNEADTPDNFQSRRPNTSFCFLDIRSPGLGDTAMYLCATSRDSGTVTDTQYFGPGTRLTVL.

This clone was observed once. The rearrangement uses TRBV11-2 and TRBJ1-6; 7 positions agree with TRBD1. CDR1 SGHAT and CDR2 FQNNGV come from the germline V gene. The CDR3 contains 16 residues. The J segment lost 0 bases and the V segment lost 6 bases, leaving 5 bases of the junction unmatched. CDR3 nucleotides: TGTGCCAGCAGACCACAGGGGAGCTCCTATAATTCACCCCTCCACTTT. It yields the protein CASRPQGSSYNSPLHF.

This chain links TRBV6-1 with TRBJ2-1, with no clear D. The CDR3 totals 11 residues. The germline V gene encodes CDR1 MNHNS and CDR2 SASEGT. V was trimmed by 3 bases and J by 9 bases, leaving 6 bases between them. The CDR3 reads CASSEEFEQFF. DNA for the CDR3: TGTGCCAGCAGTGAGGAGTTTGAGCAGTTCTTC.

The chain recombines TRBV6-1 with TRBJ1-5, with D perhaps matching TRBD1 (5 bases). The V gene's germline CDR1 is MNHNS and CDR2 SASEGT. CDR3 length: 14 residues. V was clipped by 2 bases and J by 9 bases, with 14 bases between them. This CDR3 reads CASSEMDISGPQHF. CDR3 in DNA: TGTGCCAGCAGTGAAATGGACATCTCGGGGCCCCAGCATTTT.

CDR3 coding DNA: TGTGCCAGCAGTGAAGCGCTAGGTCGCCAAGCTTTCTTT. Translation gives CASSEALGRQAFF. The chain couples TRBV2 to TRBJ1-1, with D uncertain. CDR1 SNHLY and CDR2 FYNNEI come from the germline V gene. Between the trimmed V and J ends, which lost 0 bases and 9 bases, there was a span of 11 bases. The CDR3 has 13 amino acids.

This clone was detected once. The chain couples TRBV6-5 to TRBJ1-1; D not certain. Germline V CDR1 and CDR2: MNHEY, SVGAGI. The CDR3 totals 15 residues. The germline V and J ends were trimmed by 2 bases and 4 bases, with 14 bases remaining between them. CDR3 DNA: TGTGCCAGCAGTTACGCCCGGCGGAGGGCCACTGAAGCTTTCTTT. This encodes CASSYARRRATEAFF.

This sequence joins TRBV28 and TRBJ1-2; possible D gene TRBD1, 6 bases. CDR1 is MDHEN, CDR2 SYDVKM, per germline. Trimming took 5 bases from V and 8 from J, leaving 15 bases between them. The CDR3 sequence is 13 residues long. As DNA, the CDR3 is TGTGCCAGCAGTCCCCCAGGGGATTACGGCTACACCTTC. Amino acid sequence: CASSPPGDYGYTF.

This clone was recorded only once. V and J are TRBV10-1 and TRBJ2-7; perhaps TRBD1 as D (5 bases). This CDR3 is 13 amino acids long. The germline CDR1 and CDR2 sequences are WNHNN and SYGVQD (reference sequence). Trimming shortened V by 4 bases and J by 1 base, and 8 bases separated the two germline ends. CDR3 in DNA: TGCGCCAGCAGTGCGGACAATTCCTACGAGCAGTACTTC. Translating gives CASSADNSYEQYF.

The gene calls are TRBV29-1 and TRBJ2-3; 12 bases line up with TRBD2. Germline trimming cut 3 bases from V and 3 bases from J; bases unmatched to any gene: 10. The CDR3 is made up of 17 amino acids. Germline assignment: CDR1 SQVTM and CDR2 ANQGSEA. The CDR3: CSVDVSLAGGRTDTQYF. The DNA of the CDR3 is TGCAGCGTTGACGTGTCACTAGCGGGAGGTCGTACAGATACGCAGTATTTT.

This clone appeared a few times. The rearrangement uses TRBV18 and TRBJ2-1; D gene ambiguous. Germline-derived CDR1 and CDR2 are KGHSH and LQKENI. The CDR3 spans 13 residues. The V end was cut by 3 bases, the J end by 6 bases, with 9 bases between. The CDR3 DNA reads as TGTGCCAGCTCACCCAGTTCAATCAATGAGCAGTTCTTC. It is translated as CASSPSSINEQFF. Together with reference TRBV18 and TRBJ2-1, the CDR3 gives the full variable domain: NAGVMQNPRHLVRRRGQEARLRCSPMKGHSHVYWYRQLPEEGLKFMVYLQKENIIDESGMPKERFSAEFPKEGPSILRIQQVVRGDSAAYFCASSPSSINEQFFGPGTRLTVL.